These 32 T cell receptor beta chains originate from one sample sequenced in a study of blood T cell repertoires in COVID-19. Libraries were prepared by immunoSEQ multiplex PCR; TCRdb keeps only in-frame clonotypes and omits some of them. This table has approximately 250,000 clones, around nine tenths appearing once. The source material was peripheral blood. The receptors here all came from a woman in her 70s with COVID-19, enrolled during active disease.

This rearrangement joins TRBV7-2 to TRBJ1-6, with D possibly matching TRBD1 (6 bases). Germline V gene data show CDR1 as SGHTA and CDR2 as FQGNSA. V was clipped by 1 base and J by 13 bases, with 14 bases between them. This CDR3 region has 14 residues. The CDR3 protein is CASSLDGTPIPLHF. The CDR3 region has the DNA TGTGCCAGCAGCTTAGATGGGACACCAATCCCCCTCCACTTT.

V is TRBV7-9 and J is TRBJ2-7, with D perhaps matching TRBD1 (7 bases). The CDR3 contains 13 residues. V was clipped by 3 bases and J by 7 bases, with 13 bases between them. Germline V CDR1 and CDR2: SEHNR, FQNEAQ (reference sequence). CDR3 bases: TGTGCCAGCAGCTTGGGCAGGGGGAGGGAGCAGTACTTC. Protein: CASSLGRGREQYF.

The genes are TRBV11-2 and TRBJ2-1; no reliable D call. In germline, CDR1 is SGHAT, CDR2 FQNNGV. This CDR3 contains 11 residues. The ends were cut back, 6 bases at V and 8 bases at J, with 8 bases in the middle. The CDR3 is CASSRGDEQFF. CDR3 sequence (DNA): TGTGCCAGCAGTCGAGGCGATGAGCAGTTCTTC.

The chain couples TRBV28 to TRBJ1-2; tentatively, D is TRBD1 (5 bases). The V and J ends lost 3 bases and 4 bases respectively, with 18 bases between them. The CDR3 has 16 residues. Germline loops: CDR1 MDHEN, CDR2 SYDVKM. For the CDR3, the DNA is TGTGCCAGCAGTTTTTCGACAGCAGGAGCTAGCTATGGCTACACCTTC. As protein: CASSFSTAGASYGYTF.

This chain links TRBV7-3 with TRBJ2-3; tentatively, D is TRBD1 (5 bases). The CDR3 has 15 amino acids. The V and J ends lost 5 bases and 2 bases respectively, with 14 bases between them. The germline gives CDR1 SGHTA, CDR2 FQGTGA. DNA of the CDR3: TGTGCCAGCAGCCCGTACCCAGGGTACACAGATACGCAGTATTTT. It encodes CASSPYPGYTDTQYF.

A note on this clone: The sample holds other DNA sequences that translate to the same CDR3. The chain's CDR3 is CASSAGQGNEKLFF. The CDR3 region has the DNA TGTGCCAGCTCAGCGGGACAGGGAAATGAAAAACTGTTTTTT. The chain is built from TRBV18 and TRBJ1-4; 9 bases are a match to TRBD1. The CDR3 extends over 14 amino acids. The V segment lost 5 bases and the J segment 5 bases; nucleotides outside the gene matches: 3. Per the germline V gene, CDR1 is KGHSH and CDR2 is LQKENI.

The table lists this clone with a count of one. The J gene is TRBJ2-1, the V gene TRBV28, with 9 bases fitting TRBD2. The CDR3 extends over 14 amino acids. With 5 bases clipped from V and 9 bases from J, the junction kept 8 bases outside the gene matches. Germline CDR1 is MDHEN and CDR2 is SYDVKM. The CDR3 protein is CASSLQREVGEQFF. The CDR3 bases are TGTGCCAGCAGTCTTCAGCGGGAGGTAGGTGAGCAGTTCTTC.

V usage is TRBV19 and J usage is TRBJ1-5; the D is unclear. The V gene lost 5 bases and the J gene lost 0 bases, with 17 bases spanning the gap. The CDR3 sequence is 17 residues long. Germline assignment: CDR1 LNHDA and CDR2 SQIVND (reference sequence). Written as DNA, the CDR3 is TGTGCCAGTAGTTCGAAGGGAACGGGATATAGCAATCAGCCCCAGCATTTT. Amino acid sequence: CASSSKGTGYSNQPQHF.

V and J are TRBV7-2 and TRBJ2-7; TRBD1 aligns across 10 bases. The CDR3 spans 13 residues. J lost 4 bases, V lost 5 bases, and 2 bases had no gene match. Germline V gene data show CDR1 as SGHTA and CDR2 as FQGNSA. The CDR3 loop reads CASSRQGAYEQYF. The CDR3 DNA reads as TGTGCCAGCAGCCGACAGGGGGCTTACGAGCAGTACTTC.

The chain carries TRBV21-1 and TRBJ2-1; the D call TRBD2 from the table was never checked on the DNA. TRBV21-1 is termed a pseudogene. This CDR3 has 15 residues. The CDR3 spells CASSIEASRYNEQFF. In nucleotides, the CDR3 is TGTGCCAGCAGCATAGAGGCTAGCAGGTACAATGAGCAGTTCTTC.

This chain connects TRBV5-5 to TRBJ2-1; a possible D gene is TRBD1 (6 bases). Germline V gene lookup returns CDR1 SGHKS and CDR2 YYEKEE (reference sequence). Trimming shortened V by 9 bases and J by 2 bases, and 15 bases separated the two germline ends. This CDR3 comprises 14 residues. The CDR3 DNA sequence: TGTGCCACCAGAACAGGGTCGGCCTACAATGAGCAGTTCTTC. Translation gives CATRTGSAYNEQFF.

V is TRBV19 and J is TRBJ1-5; D possibly corresponds to TRBD1 (5 bases). The germline CDR1 and CDR2 sequences are LNHDA and SQIVND (reference sequence). The CDR3 totals 18 residues. V shed 4 bases and J shed 0 bases, with 19 bases lying between them. The CDR3 here is CASSKVKREGYSNQPQHF. The CDR3 DNA reads as TGTGCCAGTAGTAAGGTCAAGAGGGAGGGGTATAGCAATCAGCCCCAGCATTTT.

This clone came up once. The chain uses TRBV10-1 and TRBJ1-5; 11 bases map to TRBD1. Per the germline V gene, CDR1 is WNHNN and CDR2 is SYGVQD (reference sequence). This CDR3 spans 14 amino acids. Losses at the gene ends were 6 bases for V and 9 bases for J; bases not matched to a gene: 7. The CDR3 DNA is TGCGCCAGCAGGGACAGGGGGCGCCTATGGCCCCAGCATTTT. Amino acid sequence: CASRDRGRLWPQHF.

The V and J genes are TRBV6-2 or TRBV6-3 and TRBJ2-1; D ambiguous. The CDR3 is 13 amino acids. CDR1 is MNHEY and CDR2 is SVGEGT in the germline V gene. Trimming pared 4 bases from V and 1 base from J, leaving 5 bases between. For the CDR3, the DNA is TGTGCCAGCAGTTTTGCGTCCTACAATGAGCAGTTCTTC. This sequence encodes CASSFASYNEQFF.

The chain uses TRBV28 and TRBJ1-1; 8 positions match TRBD1. Germline loops: CDR1 MDHEN, CDR2 SYDVKM. Trimming at V came to 4 bases and at J to 2 bases, leaving 9 bases not matched to a gene. The CDR3 is 16 amino acids. The chain's CDR3 is CASSSFGTGYNTEAFF. The CDR3 region has the DNA TGTGCCAGCAGTTCCTTCGGGACAGGTTACAACACTGAAGCTTTCTTT.

The CDR3 DNA is TGTGCCACCAGTGACTCGACAGGGGGGGAGACCCAGTACTTC. Translated: CATSDSTGGETQYF. This chain links TRBV24-1 with TRBJ2-5, with TRBD1 matching 9 bases. Germline loops: CDR1 KGHDR, CDR2 SFDVKD. V was clipped by 4 bases and J by 5 bases; unmatched bases: 4. This CDR3 is 14 amino acids long.

The chain couples TRBV5-1 to TRBJ2-7; 8 bases align to TRBD2. CDR3 length equals 16 residues. CDR1 and CDR2 (germline): SGHRS, YFSETQ. Losses at the gene ends were 4 bases for V and 7 bases for J; bases not matched to a gene: 16. The CDR3 region is CASSPGGAGVSREQYF. The CDR3 nucleotides are TGCGCCAGCAGCCCGGGCGGAGCGGGAGTATCTAGGGAGCAGTACTTC.

The chain links TRBV12-3 or TRBV12-4 to TRBJ2-5, with a possible D match to TRBD1 (7 bases). Deletions cut 8 bases from V and 4 bases from J, with 11 bases between. The length of the CDR3 is 12 residues. CDR3 sequence (DNA): TGTGCCAGCCAGGGGGGTGGAGAGACCCAGTACTTC. Translation: CASQGGGETQYF.

The gene calls are TRBV6-2 or TRBV6-3 and TRBJ2-7; 7 nucleotides line up with TRBD1. The V segment lost 6 bases and the J segment 2 bases; nucleotides outside the gene matches: 7. This CDR3 spans 14 amino acids. The germline V gene encodes CDR1 MNHEY and CDR2 SVGEGT. Here the CDR3 DNA reads TGTGCCAGCAGCAGACGACAGGGTCCCTACGAGCAGTACTTC. Its protein is CASSRRQGPYEQYF.

The chain joins TRBV5-4 to TRBJ2-1; D possibly corresponds to TRBD1 (6 bases). Germline V gene lookup returns CDR1 SGHNT and CDR2 YYREEE (reference sequence). The V gene lost 4 bases and the J gene lost 0 bases, with 11 bases spanning the gap. This CDR3 is built from 15 residues. CDR3 coding DNA: TGTGCCAGCAGCCCTGGACAGAGCTCCTACAATGAGCAGTTCTTC. This gives the protein CASSPGQSSYNEQFF.

Note on this clone: Other DNA sequences in the same sample also yield this CDR3. This sequence joins TRBV3-1 (or the pseudogene TRBV3-2) and TRBJ1-1; unclear D gene. The CDR3 sequence is 14 residues long. CDR1 and CDR2 from the germline V gene are LGHDT and YNNKEL (reference sequence). Trimming left V 1 base short and J 1 base short, with 7 bases between. The chain's CDR3 is CASSQVAENTEAFF. In DNA, the CDR3 is TGTGCCAGCAGCCAAGTGGCGGAGAACACTGAAGCTTTCTTT.

The rearrangement joins TRBV5-4 to TRBJ2-2, with D possibly being TRBD2 (7 bases). V lost 5 bases and J lost 7, with 18 bases in between. Germline lookup yields CDR1 SGHNT and CDR2 YYREEE (reference sequence). The CDR3 totals 15 residues. As DNA, the CDR3 is TGTGCCAGCAGTTCGATGGGGGGGCTCGGCGGGGAGCTGTTTTTT. It specifies CASSSMGGLGGELFF.

The CDR3 coding sequence is TGTGCCAGTAACGGCGGAACAGGGGGCTTCCACGAGCAGTACTTC. It yields the protein CASNGGTGGFHEQYF. This sequence joins TRBV19 and TRBJ2-7; TRBD1 aligns across 9 bases. The germline V gene has CDR1 LNHDA and CDR2 SQIVND (reference sequence). The V and J ends lost 7 bases and 5 bases, in that order; junction bases with no gene match: 12. CDR3 length: 15 amino acids.

This clone was counted once. The gene calls are TRBV5-4 and TRBJ2-7; TRBD2 is a possible D gene (6 bases). Germline CDR1 reads SGHNT; CDR2 reads YYREEE (reference sequence). The length of the CDR3 is 15 residues. The V end was cut by 2 bases, the J end by 0 bases, with 12 bases between. CDR3 bases: TGTGCCAGCAGCTTCCAGGGAGGTATCTCCTACGAGCAGTACTTC. Translation: CASSFQGGISYEQYF.

The gene calls are TRBV30 and TRBJ1-1, with D uncertain. The V gene lost 8 bases and the J gene lost 9 bases, with 22 bases spanning the gap. Germline CDR1 GTSNPN, CDR2 SVGIG (reference sequence). This CDR3 has 13 residues. In DNA form, the CDR3 reads TGTGCCCTCGCGGCCTCGGGGAAGGCTCAAGCTTTCTTT. It translates to CALAASGKAQAFF.

The V gene is TRBV7-8, the J gene TRBJ2-2; perhaps TRBD1 as D (5 bases). V gave up 1 base and J gave up 7 bases, with 10 bases separating them. CDR1 and CDR2 from the germline V gene are SGHVS and FQNEAQ. CDR3 length: 14 amino acids. The CDR3 here is CASSLVGPGGELFF. CDR3 bases: TGTGCCAGCAGCTTAGTGGGGCCGGGCGGGGAGCTGTTTTTT.

The chain joins TRBV29-1 to TRBJ2-1; TRBD2 matches 9 bases. The CDR3 spans 14 residues. Germline-derived CDR1 and CDR2 are SQVTM and ANQGSEA. V was pared by 2 bases and J by 7 bases, with 6 bases of the junction left unmatched. DNA of the CDR3: TGCAGCGTTGAAAGTCTAGCGGGAAATAATGAGCAGTTCTTC. Its translation is CSVESLAGNNEQFF.

This chain uses TRBV19 with TRBJ2-7; 7 bases fit TRBD1. The CDR3 is 12 residues long. With V trimmed by 9 bases and J by 5 bases, 7 bases remained unmatched. Germline CDR1 is LNHDA and CDR2 is SQIVND (reference sequence). The CDR3 spells CARHRDSNEQYF. The CDR3 DNA sequence: TGTGCCAGGCACCGGGACAGTAACGAGCAGTACTTC.

The chain combines TRBV6-6 with TRBJ1-1; D is ambiguous. The germline CDR1 and CDR2 sequences are MNHNY and SVGAGI (reference sequence). CDR3 length equals 12 residues. Trimming left V 6 bases short and J 7 bases short, with 12 bases between. The CDR3 here is CASSQASIEAFF. For the CDR3, the DNA is TGTGCCAGCAGCCAAGCCTCCATTGAAGCTTTCTTT.

The J gene is TRBJ1-2, the V gene TRBV11-3; TRBD1 matches at 9 bases. The CDR3 covers 15 residues. With 5 bases clipped from V and 6 bases from J, the junction kept 10 bases outside the gene matches. Germline V gene lookup returns CDR1 SGHNT and CDR2 YENEEA. The CDR3 bases are TGTGCCAGCAGCCCCGGACAGGGGAGGTCGAATGGCTACACCTTC. Translation: CASSPGQGRSNGYTF. Full variable domain (outside the CDR3, taken from reference TRBV11-3 and TRBJ1-2): EAGVVQSPRYKIIEKKQPVAFWCNPISGHNTLYWYLQNLGQGPELLIRYENEEAVDDSQLPKDRFSAERLKGVDSTLKIQPAELGDSAVYLCASSPGQGRSNGYTFGSGTRLTVV.

This clone was recorded once. This chain uses TRBV19 with TRBJ1-3; maybe TRBD1 (5 bases). The ends were cut back, 6 bases at V and 0 bases at J, with 12 bases in the middle. Germline assignment: CDR1 LNHDA and CDR2 SQIVND (reference sequence). The CDR3 totals 15 residues. CDR3 protein: CASSLRVTSGNTIYF. The DNA of the CDR3 is TGTGCCAGTAGCCTCAGGGTGACCTCTGGAAACACCATATATTTT.

The chain is built from TRBV19 and TRBJ1-3; D gene unclear. The CDR3 has 12 amino acids. Germline V gives CDR1 LNHDA, CDR2 SQIVND (reference sequence). V was trimmed by 8 bases and J by 2 bases, leaving 7 bases between them. CDR3 coding DNA: TGTGCCAGTCGCGATGCTGGAAACACCATATATTTT. It specifies CASRDAGNTIYF.